These 14 T cell receptor beta chains were sequenced from one sample in a study of cytomegalovirus exposure and HLA in healthy donors. PCR involved 60 Vbeta and 13 Jbeta primers. The assay was immunoSEQ multiplex PCR, and TCRdb's table has in-frame clones only and misses some. Counted here are 190,000 or so clones, roughly 80% occurring once; the ten biggest clones make up roughly 1.5%. Sequencing was done on a sample of PBMCs. These receptors were taken from a man between 50 and 59 years old in good health and CMV-seronegative.

The table lists this clone with a few counts. The chain is built from TRBV5-4 and TRBJ2-7; TRBD1 matches at 7 bases. This CDR3 comprises 13 residues. With V trimmed by 5 bases and J by 3 bases, 5 bases remained unmatched. Germline V gene data show CDR1 as SGHNT and CDR2 as YYREEE (reference sequence). The CDR3 bases are TGTGCCAGCAGTCGGGACAGCTTCTACGAGCAGTACTTC. Translated, it gives CASSRDSFYEQYF.

The rearrangement links TRBV29-1 to TRBJ1-5; D unresolved. With 6 bases removed from V and 1 base from J, the gap between germline ends came to 13 bases. The CDR3 consists of 14 residues. Per germline, CDR1 SQVTM and CDR2 ANQGSEA. This CDR3 reads CSVLTSLSNQPQHF. CDR3 in DNA: TGCAGCGTACTGACAAGTTTAAGCAATCAGCCCCAGCATTTT.

The chain joins TRBV18 to TRBJ2-2; 8 bases align to TRBD2. With 6 bases clipped from V and 4 bases from J, the junction kept 16 bases outside the gene matches. CDR3 length: 18 residues. Germline loops: CDR1 KGHSH, CDR2 LQKENI. DNA for the CDR3: TGTGCCAGCTCCGCAAGTCCCCCCGGGGGGGAAAGCACCGGGGAGCTGTTTTTT. Translated, it gives CASSASPPGGESTGELFF.

This chain uses TRBV9 with TRBJ2-7; 7 bases map to TRBD1. This CDR3 has 13 residues. J lost 5 bases, V lost 4 bases, and 6 bases had no gene match. The germline gives CDR1 SGDLS, CDR2 YYNGEE. The CDR3: CASSSTTGDEQYF. Here the CDR3 DNA reads TGTGCCAGCAGCTCCACAACAGGGGACGAGCAGTACTTC.

The chain links TRBV4-1 to TRBJ2-7; 7 positions match TRBD1. The CDR3 contains 13 residues. V shed 2 bases, J shed 3 bases, and the junction held 1 base outside the gene matches. Germline CDR1 reads MGHRA; CDR2 reads YSYEKL. The CDR3 spells CASSQTGVYEQYF. The CDR3, as DNA: TGCGCCAGCAGCCAAACAGGGGTCTACGAGCAGTACTTC.

The chain uses TRBV5-8 and TRBJ2-1; 7 bases align to TRBD1. This CDR3 comprises 15 residues. V dropped 5 bases and J dropped 6; count of bases not matched to a gene: 11. CDR1 is SGHTS, CDR2 YDEGEE, per germline. The CDR3 DNA follows: TGTGCCAGCAGGTCCGGACAGGTTGGAGGCAATGAGCAGTTCTTC. It encodes CASRSGQVGGNEQFF.

This clone has only a few counts. The chain uses TRBV5-5 and TRBJ1-2, with D unresolved. The germline V and J ends were trimmed by 0 bases and 4 bases, with 10 bases remaining between them. Germline V gives CDR1 SGHKS, CDR2 YYEKEE (reference sequence). CDR3 length: 14 residues. The CDR3 is CASSLGQQPYGYTF. CDR3 nucleotides: TGTGCCAGCAGCTTGGGTCAACAACCCTATGGCTACACCTTC.

This clone was recorded once. The J gene is TRBJ2-7, the V gene TRBV28, with 11 bases identical to TRBD2. With 8 bases clipped from V and 5 bases from J, the junction kept 11 bases outside the gene matches. CDR3 length: 15 residues. Germline CDR1 reads MDHEN; CDR2 reads SYDVKM. The CDR3 region is CASLGPTSGTHEQYF. Written as DNA, the CDR3 is TGTGCCAGCCTCGGGCCGACTAGCGGGACTCACGAGCAGTACTTC.

This clone was recorded only once. This same CDR3 is encoded by further DNA sequences in the sample. This chain joins TRBV9 and TRBJ2-5; TRBD1 might be the D (5 bases). V lost 0 bases to trimming and J lost 1 base, with 10 bases between them. CDR1 is SGDLS and CDR2 is YYNGEE in the germline V gene. This CDR3 has 15 amino acids. CDR3 sequence (DNA): TGTGCCAGCAGCGTAGGTGGGGCGTCCCAAGAGACCCAGTACTTC. Its translation: CASSVGGASQETQYF.

This rearrangement joins TRBV2 to TRBJ2-7; 10 positions match TRBD1. This CDR3 has 16 residues. J lost 5 bases, V lost 6 bases, and 13 bases had no gene match. Per germline, CDR1 SNHLY and CDR2 FYNNEI. The CDR3, as DNA: TGTGCCAGCAGCTCCGAGGGGACAGGGGCCCTCCACGAGCAGTACTTC. It specifies CASSSEGTGALHEQYF.

This rearrangement joins TRBV7-8 to TRBJ2-5; D not resolved. Germline assignment: CDR1 SGHVS and CDR2 FQNEAQ. V was shortened by 2 bases and J by 1 base, with 5 bases between the two germline ends. The CDR3 loop spans 13 amino acids. CDR3 loop: CASSLPVQETQYF. The CDR3 DNA reads TGTGCCAGCAGCTTACCAGTCCAAGAGACCCAGTACTTC. Full variable domain (missing parts from reference TRBV7-8 and TRBJ2-5): GAGVSQSPRYKVAKRGQDVALRCDPISGHVSLFWYQQALGQGPEFLTYFQNEAQLDKSGLPSDRFFAERPEGSVSTLKIQRTQQEDSAVYLCASSLPVQETQYFGPGTRLLVL.

The V gene is TRBV7-2, the J gene TRBJ2-2, with D unresolved. CDR3 length equals 16 residues. CDR1 is SGHTA, CDR2 FQGNSA, per germline. Trimming pared 1 base from V and 0 bases from J, leaving 9 bases between. The CDR3 DNA reads as TGTGCCAGCAGCTTAGTTCGCCAGACGAACACCGGGGAGCTGTTTTTT. This encodes CASSLVRQTNTGELFF.

The J gene is TRBJ2-7, the V gene TRBV18, with TRBD2 matching 9 bases. J was trimmed by 6 bases and V by 3 bases; bases with no gene match: 12. Germline assignment: CDR1 KGHSH and CDR2 LQKENI. The CDR3 covers 16 residues. The CDR3 loop reads CASSPQMSGGRGEQYF. The CDR3 bases are TGTGCCAGCTCACCCCAGATGAGCGGGGGGCGTGGCGAGCAGTACTTC.

The chain uses TRBV6-4 and TRBJ1-6, with 10 bases matching TRBD1. The CDR3 spans 17 residues. The germline gives CDR1 MRHNA, CDR2 SNTAGT. Trimming removed 6 bases from V and 7 bases from J; junction bases left unmatched: 12. The CDR3 protein is CASRFQPTGGRNSPLHF. In DNA form, the CDR3 reads TGTGCCAGCAGGTTTCAACCGACAGGGGGCAGGAATTCACCCCTCCACTTT.